This TCR beta chain was identified in a study of blood T cell repertoires in COVID-19. Across the study: Donors in the United States, Italy and Spain gave samples during acute or convalescent COVID-19.

Allocation to cohorts depended on clinical history reported by the participants. The protocol was immunoSEQ multiplex PCR, while the TCRdb copy is restricted to in-frame clones and leaves out a portion. Among 150,000 to 200,000 clones listed, over 70% were seen once. The TCR comes from a woman aged 55-75 years who had recovered from COVID-19. Material for sequencing was PBMCs or T cells enriched from blood (not recorded which).

The CDR3 reads CASSVTLAKNIQYF. The CDR3 DNA follows: TGTGCCAGCAGTGTTACATTAGCCAAAAACATTCAGTACTTC. V gene TRBV2 combines with J gene TRBJ2-4; no firm D call. The CDR3 sequence is 14 residues long. Germline CDR1 and CDR2: SNHLY and FYNNEI. Between the trimmed V and J ends, which lost 4 bases and 0 bases, there was a span of 7 bases.